What follows are 23 T cell receptor beta chains derived from one specimen sequenced in a study of shared clonotypes between healthy human individuals. Terminally differentiated effector memory CD45RA+ cells were excluded from the naive CD8 cells, which were CD45RO-negative and positively selected for CCR7. TCRdb keeps only in-frame clones here, not all; method: immunoSEQ multiplex PCR. Of a few million clones listed, over 85% were seen once; the top ten hold about 1.7%. The sample comprised naive CD8+ T cells from PBMCs. These receptors were obtained from a young man in good health. Some clones in this sample may be carry-over from other donors' samples.

The chain recombines TRBV19 with TRBJ2-7, with 11 bases identical to TRBD2. From germline, CDR1 is LNHDA and CDR2 SQIVND (reference sequence). The length of the CDR3 is 15 residues. After removal of 3 bases from V and 4 bases from J, the junction contained 5 bases not matched to a gene. Here the CDR3 DNA reads TGTGCCAGTAGTATCCTTAGCGGGAGGGAGTACGAGCAGTACTTC. This encodes CASSILSGREYEQYF.

The rearrangement links TRBV5-4 to TRBJ1-3; D gene uncertain. V dropped 6 bases and J dropped 0 bases, with 16 bases sitting between them. This CDR3 has 16 residues. From germline, CDR1 is SGHNT and CDR2 YYREEE (reference sequence). The CDR3 DNA reads as TGTGCCAGCACAAGGACGGGCGAGAGCTCTGGAAACACCATATATTTT. It is translated as CASTRTGESSGNTIYF.

V usage is TRBV4-1 and J usage is TRBJ1-3, with D perhaps TRBD1 (5 bases). CDR3 size: 20 residues. Germline V CDR1 and CDR2: MGHRA, YSYEKL. Trimming removed 3 bases at V and 0 bases at J, with 24 bases between. CDR3 sequence: CASSHMDGTLNLGSGNTIYF. CDR3 sequence (DNA): TGCGCCAGCAGCCATATGGACGGGACTCTCAACTTGGGCTCTGGAAACACCATATATTTT.

The chain carries TRBV2 and TRBJ1-1; unclear D gene. The CDR3 totals 14 residues. The germline V gene has CDR1 SNHLY and CDR2 FYNNEI. Trimming stripped 7 bases from V and 0 bases from J, with 12 bases between. The CDR3: CASTSENLNTEAFF. The CDR3 bases are TGTGCCAGCACCTCGGAGAACTTGAACACTGAAGCTTTCTTT.

V is TRBV9 and J is TRBJ2-2; D call uncertain. This CDR3 is built from 15 residues. Per germline, CDR1 SGDLS and CDR2 YYNGEE. V shed 4 bases and J shed 7 bases, with 17 bases lying between them. CDR3 nucleotide sequence: TGTGCCAGCAGCTCCCAGCAGCAGGTCGGCGGGGAGCTGTTTTTT. Translation: CASSSQQQVGGELFF.

The chain's CDR3 is CASRLAVAFYNEQFF. The CDR3 bases are TGTGCCAGTAGACTAGCGGTTGCCTTCTACAATGAGCAGTTCTTC. The chain uses TRBV19 and TRBJ2-1; 8 nucleotides agree with TRBD2. From germline, CDR1 is LNHDA and CDR2 SQIVND (reference sequence). The J segment lost 3 bases and the V segment lost 6 bases, leaving 7 bases of the junction unmatched. CDR3 length: 15 amino acids.

The chain uses TRBV29-1 and TRBJ2-3; 7 bases line up with TRBD2. Trimming took 3 bases from V and 4 from J; bases not matched to a gene: 7. Germline values: CDR1 SQVTM, CDR2 ANQGSEA. CDR3 length: 14 amino acids. CDR3 DNA sequence: TGCAGCGTTGAGGGCGGGAGAGTCGCAGATACGCAGTATTTT. Translated, it gives CSVEGGRVADTQYF.

This chain joins TRBV5-1 and TRBJ2-1; weak D call: TRBD2 (6 bases). The CDR3 spans 19 residues. V lost 2 bases to trimming and J lost 0 bases, with 21 bases between them. The germline V gene encodes CDR1 SGHRS and CDR2 YFSETQ. The chain's CDR3 is CASSLLLTADGSSYNEQFF. The CDR3, as DNA: TGCGCCAGCAGCTTATTACTCACTGCGGACGGGAGCTCCTACAATGAGCAGTTCTTC.

The chain joins TRBV9 to TRBJ2-1, with 10 bases matching TRBD2. J lost 5 bases, V lost 0 bases, and 8 bases had no gene match. The CDR3 has 17 amino acids. Germline CDR1 SGDLS, CDR2 YYNGEE. The CDR3 nucleotides are TGTGCCAGCAGCGTAGCAGGCCTAGCGGGAGCCCACAATGAGCAGTTCTTC. This translates into CASSVAGLAGAHNEQFF.

The chain is built from TRBV27 and TRBJ2-7; perhaps TRBD2 as D (5 bases). The CDR3 covers 13 residues. The germline gives CDR1 MNHEY, CDR2 SMNVEV (reference sequence). Trimming cost V 6 bases and J 2 bases, with 11 bases left between them. As DNA, the CDR3 is TGTGCCAGCAGGCTGACGAGGGCCTACGAGCAGTACTTC. Protein product: CASRLTRAYEQYF.

This chain connects TRBV7-2 to TRBJ2-7; 8 bases map to TRBD2. CDR1 is SGHTA, CDR2 FQGNSA, per germline. The CDR3 length is 14 residues. The V and J ends lost 4 bases and 1 base, in that order; junction bases with no gene match: 3. CDR3 loop: CASSSAGGSYEQYF. CDR3 DNA: TGTGCCAGCAGCTCTGCGGGAGGTTCCTACGAGCAGTACTTC.

The rearrangement joins TRBV2 to TRBJ1-4; weak D call: TRBD1 (5 bases). CDR1 SNHLY and CDR2 FYNNEI come from the germline V gene. V was clipped by 4 bases and J by 5 bases, with 14 bases between them. The CDR3 loop spans 15 amino acids. The CDR3 sequence is CASSAGPEGNEKLFF. The CDR3 bases are TGTGCCAGCAGTGCCGGTCCGGAGGGGAATGAAAAACTGTTTTTT.

The chain carries TRBV4-1 and TRBJ2-1; 7 bases map to TRBD2. Looked up from germline, CDR1 is MGHRA and CDR2 is YSYEKL. The CDR3 is 17 residues long. With V trimmed by 3 bases and J by 5 bases, 13 bases remained unmatched. In nucleotides, the CDR3 is TGCGCCAGCAGCCACGTATGGGGGGAGGGCCCCAACAATGAGCAGTTCTTC. It codes for CASSHVWGEGPNNEQFF.

About this clone: The identical CDR3 is also encoded by other nucleotide sequences in the sample. This chain connects TRBV11-2 to TRBJ2-7; D unresolved. From germline, CDR1 is SGHAT and CDR2 FQNNGV. The CDR3 contains 11 residues. V lost 5 bases, J lost 5 bases, and 7 bases lay in between. CDR3 protein: CASSLNHEQYF. CDR3 sequence (DNA): TGTGCCAGCAGCCTCAACCACGAGCAGTACTTC.

The gene calls are TRBV15 and TRBJ2-1, with 9 positions matching TRBD2. V was pared by 6 bases and J by 7 bases, with 13 bases of the junction left unmatched. The CDR3 contains 16 residues. CDR1 and CDR2 from the germline V gene are LNHNV and YYDKDF (reference sequence). The CDR3 DNA reads TGTGCCACCAGTATACCGGGACTAGCCCTAATGAATGAGCAGTTCTTC. Its protein is CATSIPGLALMNEQFF.

This chain links TRBV28 with TRBJ2-2, with 7 bases matching TRBD1. The CDR3 length is 16 residues. Trimming took 1 base from V and 2 from J; bases not matched to a gene: 4. Per germline, CDR1 MDHEN and CDR2 SYDVKM. The DNA for the CDR3 is TGTGCCAGCAGTTTATTTGGGACAGCCAACACCGGGGAGCTGTTTTTT. This encodes CASSLFGTANTGELFF.

As DNA, the CDR3 is TGTGCCAGCAGCTTGAAAGCTAGGAAAGGAACTAGCACAGATACGCAGTATTTT. This sequence encodes CASSLKARKGTSTDTQYF. The chain employs TRBV7-8 and TRBJ2-3; D ambiguous. The germline V gene has CDR1 SGHVS and CDR2 FQNEAQ. The CDR3 has 18 residues. V was clipped by 3 bases and J by 0 bases, with 19 bases between them.

The chain is built from TRBV13 and TRBJ1-1; D uncertain. The V end lost 3 bases, the J end lost 3 bases, and 8 bases lay between the germline ends. CDR3 length: 13 residues. Germline CDR1 and CDR2: PRHDT and FYEKMQ (reference sequence). CDR3 nucleotides: TGTGCCAGCAGCTTTTCAGGACACACTGAAGCTTTCTTT. This sequence encodes CASSFSGHTEAFF.

The chain has TRBV27 and TRBJ2-7, with 10 bases fitting TRBD1. This CDR3 contains 15 residues. With 4 bases clipped from V and 5 bases from J, the junction kept 8 bases outside the gene matches. Germline-derived CDR1 and CDR2 are MNHEY and SMNVEV (reference sequence). Here the CDR3 reads CASSSTGTGDHEQYF. The CDR3 region has the DNA TGTGCCAGCAGTTCCACCGGGACAGGGGACCACGAGCAGTACTTC.

V usage is TRBV7-2 and J usage is TRBJ2-3; D may be TRBD1 (6 bases). Germline assignment: CDR1 SGHTA and CDR2 FQGNSA. V gave up 3 bases and J gave up 5 bases, with 6 bases separating them. This CDR3 is built from 12 residues. CDR3 residues: CASSFRGDTQYF. The CDR3 DNA sequence: TGTGCCAGCAGCTTCAGGGGAGATACGCAGTATTTT.

The chain couples TRBV29-1 to TRBJ2-7, with TRBD2 matching 10 bases. Trimming at V came to 6 bases and at J to 0 bases, leaving 14 bases not matched to a gene. The length of the CDR3 is 17 residues. Germline loops: CDR1 SQVTM, CDR2 ANQGSEA. The CDR3 nucleotides are TGCAGCGTATCTCCCAGGACTAGCGGACCGAGCTCCTACGAGCAGTACTTC. Encoded protein: CSVSPRTSGPSSYEQYF.

The chain has TRBV9 and TRBJ2-3, with a weak D call TRBD1 (6 bases). CDR1 and CDR2 from the germline V gene are SGDLS and YYNGEE. There are 13 residues in the CDR3. V was clipped by 2 bases and J by 5 bases, with 9 bases between them. CDR3 loop: CASSVSGEDTQYF. CDR3 coding DNA: TGTGCCAGCAGCGTGTCAGGGGAAGATACGCAGTATTTT.

V and J are TRBV7-6 and TRBJ2-7; possibly TRBD1 for D (6 bases). From germline, CDR1 is SGHVS and CDR2 FNYEAQ. Between the trimmed V and J ends, which lost 5 bases and 3 bases, there was a span of 11 bases. The CDR3 length is 13 residues. The CDR3 sequence: CASSAGGGYEQYF. CDR3 bases: TGTGCCAGCAGCGCTGGGGGCGGCTACGAGCAGTACTTC. The full variable domain, rest sourced from reference TRBV7-6 and TRBJ2-7, is GAGVSQSPRYKVTKRGQDVALRCDPISGHVSLYWYRQALGQGPEFLTYFNYEAQQDKSGLPNDRFSAERPEGSISTLTIQRTEQRDSAMYRCASSAGGGYEQYFGPGTRLTVT.